This T cell receptor beta chain was identified in a study of blood T cell repertoires in COVID-19 (dated by TCRdb to the early 2020s). Notes on the research overall: Samples from collaborators originated in the United States, Italy and Spain and spanned both the acute and convalescent phases of COVID-19. The material from the prospective study consisted of cDNA or gDNA derived from T cells, B-cell-depleted T cells, or PBMCs. Deeply sampled blood TCRbeta repertoires from subjects exposed to, actively infected with, or recovered from COVID-19 were included in the dataset. The repertoires were released in a freely available public database intended as a resource for research on the immune response to SARS-CoV-2. Samples came from the ongoing ImmuneRACE study (first 160 participants) plus 1,254 subjects from 6 global collaborators. A de-identified subject ID, COVID-19 status, age in years and sex were almost always included in the sample metadata. Where available, HLA class I and class II types were taken from metadata supplied by the sample provider and were not determined by assay-based typing.

TCRbeta CDR3 regions were amplified from genomic DNA using the immunoSEQ Assay, a bias-controlled multiplex PCR. In the original analysis: The number of nucleated cells in each sample was estimated from the amplification of reference gene primers within the assay. To quantify the absolute abundance of each unique TCRbeta CDR3 rearrangement, sequence reads were collapsed and filtered. Productive Simpson clonality was computed per sample as the square root of Simpson's diversity index over productive rearrangements. As stored in TCRdb, this immuneACCESS dataset retains in-frame rearrangements with V and J assigned. A fraction of the clones does not appear; measured against another copy, unresolved V genes explain less than half of the discrepancy, and the remainder lacks a known reason. From that table come the V and J calls and clone size; the DNA was used to work out D and trimming. In all, the sample holds 200,000 to 300,000 clones, and roughly nine tenths of those were seen once. The ten top clones hold 3% to 3.5% of the sample.

Worth noting for this clone: Its antigen is unknown. It has no much larger one-base neighbor in the sample; base qualities were not kept.

Results the study describes overall, beyond this receptor: Clinical and demographic metadata were provided uncurated, with the amount varying by source and participant.

The germline V gene gives CDR1 as LGHNA and CDR2 as YNFKEQ. V is clipped by 0 bases and J by 1 base, and the sequence between their germline boundaries is 6 bases long. The CDR3 spans 14 residues, from the cysteine through the phenylalanine. Of all the DNA, just the CDR3 is kept, 42 bases in frame from base 1. Each collaborating institution followed its own protocols to collect whole blood in K2EDTA tubes. For TCRbeta analysis, collaborator samples were shipped as frozen whole blood, as isolated PBMCs, or as DNA extracted from either sample type. The sequence joins TRBV4-2 to TRBJ1-1; too little of a D gene remains to name it. Sequenced input: peripheral blood. The receptor was isolated from a man aged 18-30 years with active or convalescent COVID-19. The DNA sequence is as follows: TGTGCCAGCAGCCAAGATGAGCCGAACACTGAAGCTTTCTTT. It encodes CASSQDEPNTEAFF.